The 10 T cell receptor beta chains presented below share a single source sample, sequenced in a study of tumor-infiltrating lymphocytes in oesophageal squamous cell carcinoma. TCRdb recomputed calls from the PCR reads with MiXCR, one row per CDR3 protein. The data show around 14,000 distinct CDR3 sequences, with around 48% seen just once and around a fifth held by the top ten. Sequencing was carried out using esophageal tumor tissue. These receptors were collected from a male donor with esophageal squamous cell carcinoma.

CDR3 coding DNA: TGTGCCAGCAGCAAAAAGGGGTCCGGACTAGCGGCCTACGAGCAGTACTTC. This translates into CASSKKGSGLAAYEQYF. This rearrangement joins TRBV7-2 to TRBJ2-6, with 10 bases that match TRBD2. The better agreement between TRBJ2-7 and the DNA end casts doubt on the J call. The CDR3 consists of 17 residues. CDR1 SGHTA and CDR2 FQGNSA come from the germline V gene.

The chain employs TRBV7-6 and TRBJ2-6; 7 bases are shared with TRBD1. The end of the DNA fits TRBJ1-2 better, so the J call may be wrong. This CDR3 has 15 residues. Per germline, CDR1 SGHVS and CDR2 FNYEAQ. CDR3: CASSPLGGQNYGYTF. CDR3 coding DNA: TGTGCCAGCAGCCCGCTCGGGGGACAGAACTATGGCTACACCTTC.

This clonotype appeared many times. The genes are TRBV19 and TRBJ2-7; unclear D gene. Trimming stripped 6 bases from V and 3 bases from J, with 18 bases between. CDR1 and CDR2 (germline): LNHDA, SQIVND (reference sequence). This CDR3 has 15 residues. CDR3 amino acids: CASRKPPGYDYEQYF. The CDR3, as DNA: TGTGCCAGTAGAAAACCTCCGGGCTACGACTACGAGCAGTACTTC.

This chain links TRBV11-1 with TRBJ2-3; 10 nucleotides line up with TRBD2. The J call may be in error: the DNA end matches TRBJ2-1 better. The germline V gene encodes CDR1 SGHAT and CDR2 FQDESV (reference sequence). The CDR3 spans 15 residues. The CDR3 protein is CASSSLAGGNNEQFF. In DNA form, the CDR3 reads TGTGCCAGCAGCTCTTTAGCGGGAGGCAACAATGAGCAGTTCTTC.

The chain links TRBV4-2 to TRBJ1-1; tentatively, D is TRBD1 (5 bases). Judging by the DNA end, TRBJ2-2 fits better; the J call may be wrong. CDR3 length: 16 residues. Germline V gene data show CDR1 as LGHNA and CDR2 as YNFKEQ. In DNA, the CDR3 is TGTGCCAGCAGCCTACGGACATCCGCGAACACCGGGGAGCTGTTTTTT. Translating gives CASSLRTSANTGELFF.

By frequency in the sample, this clonotype is medium-sized. The J gene is TRBJ1-2, the V gene TRBV2, with 7 bases that match TRBD1. Trimming removed 1 base from V and 6 bases from J; junction bases left unmatched: 8. The germline V gene has CDR1 SNHLY and CDR2 FYNNEI. The CDR3 covers 15 residues. The CDR3 coding sequence is TGTGCCAGCAGTGAAGAATCGACAGGGAATCATGGCTACACCTTC. Protein sequence: CASSEESTGNHGYTF.

This clonotype was counted between two and nine times. V usage is TRBV7-9 and J usage is TRBJ2-1; the D is unclear. The end of the DNA aligns better with TRBJ2-7, so the J call may be wrong. CDR1 is SEHNR and CDR2 is FQNEAQ in the germline V gene (reference sequence). The CDR3 is 13 amino acids. CDR3 region: CASSPMGNYEQYF. CDR3 coding DNA: TGTGCCAGCAGCCCCATGGGTAATTACGAGCAGTACTTC.

The CDR3 protein is CASSLMSGWGTQYF. The CDR3 DNA follows: TGTGCCAGCAGCTTAATGTCCGGGTGGGGGACCCAGTACTTC. The chain joins TRBV7-3 to TRBJ2-1; D gene ambiguous. The DNA end is a closer match to TRBJ2-5, so the J assignment may be wrong. Looked up from germline, CDR1 is SGHTA and CDR2 is FQGTGA. CDR3 size: 14 residues.

The chain links TRBV11-2 to TRBJ2-1; 10 bases fit TRBD2. The J call may be faulty, since TRBJ2-7 better matches the DNA end. Germline V gene lookup returns CDR1 SGHAT and CDR2 FQNNGV. The CDR3 loop spans 19 amino acids. This CDR3 reads CASSSVGLAEAGSYNEQYF. DNA of the CDR3: TGTGCCAGCAGCTCCGTAGGACTAGCGGAGGCCGGCTCCTACAATGAGCAGTACTTC.

This clonotype was seen a few times. The J gene is TRBJ2-5, the V gene TRBV12-3 or TRBV12-4; the match to TRBD2 covers 7 bases. The CDR3 is 15 residues long. V was clipped by 1 base and J by 5 bases; unmatched bases: 7. CDR3 in amino acids: CASSLGSGMSETQYF. The CDR3 bases are TGTGCCAGCAGTTTAGGCAGCGGGATGTCGGAGACCCAGTACTTC.